Each of the 3 T cell receptor beta chains below was sequenced from the same sample in a study of shared clonotypes between healthy human individuals. Method: immunoSEQ multiplex PCR; TCRdb's copy keeps in-frame clones and lacks some. The table has about 1,500,000 clones, roughly 96% seen once; the top ten hold 0.95% to 1.5%. Sequencing was performed on naive CD4+ T cells sorted from blood. Subset indicated: CD45RA+ positively selected. These receptors originate from a man between 25 and 39 years old in good health.

The rearrangement links TRBV30 to TRBJ1-4; D is unresolved. Germline assignment: CDR1 GTSNPN and CDR2 SVGIG (reference sequence). The CDR3 has 15 residues. Trimming removed 0 bases from V and 5 bases from J, with 13 bases in between. The DNA for the CDR3 is TGTGCCTGGAGTGTAAGTGCGGCTTGGAATGAAAAACTGTTTTTT. Translation: CAWSVSAAWNEKLFF.

This rearrangement joins TRBV4-1 to TRBJ2-3; TRBD1 or TRBD2 may be the D gene (7 bases each). The ends were cut back, 0 bases at V and 4 bases at J, with 17 bases in the middle. CDR1 and CDR2 from the germline V gene are MGHRA and YSYEKL. The CDR3 sequence is 17 residues long. The CDR3 sequence is CASSQDGSGGGADTQYF. The DNA of the CDR3 is TGCGCCAGCAGCCAAGATGGGTCAGGGGGGGGAGCAGATACGCAGTATTTT.

In this sample, this clone turned up a few times. The chain links TRBV6-6 to TRBJ2-7, with D perhaps matching TRBD2 (5 bases). This CDR3 region has 14 residues. The germline CDR1 and CDR2 sequences are MNHNY and SVGAGI (reference sequence). Trimming took off 8 bases at V and 3 bases at J, with 17 bases between the two ends. CDR3 sequence reads: CASGRDLGRYEQYF. CDR3 sequence (DNA): TGTGCCAGCGGACGGGATTTGGGCCGCTACGAGCAGTACTTC.